The 21 T cell receptor beta chains below come from one sample, sequenced in a study of cytomegalovirus exposure and HLA in healthy donors. The primer mix had 60 Vbeta and 13 Jbeta primers. Clones were sequenced by immunoSEQ multiplex PCR, and TCRdb holds only the in-frame ones, with some missing. The data show approximately 170,000 clones, approximately 79% seen once. The material sequenced was PBMCs. The receptors come from a human donor in good health.

This sequence joins TRBV29-1 and TRBJ1-3; no clear D gene. Looked up from germline, CDR1 is SQVTM and CDR2 is ANQGSEA. V gave up 1 base and J gave up 3 bases, with 7 bases separating them. CDR3 length equals 13 residues. DNA for the CDR3: TGCAGCGTTGAAGCTGCGGTTGGAAACACCATATATTTT. It translates to CSVEAAVGNTIYF. The variable domain in full, completed from reference TRBV29-1 and TRBJ1-3, reads SAVISQKPSRDICQRGTSLTIQCQVDSQVTMMFWYRQQPGQSLTLIATANQGSEATYESGFVIDKFPISRPNLTFSTLTVSNMSPEDSSIYLCSVEAAVGNTIYFGEGSWLTVV.

The genes are TRBV9 and TRBJ2-3, with 8 bases fitting TRBD2. Losses at the gene ends were 0 bases for V and 11 bases for J; bases not matched to a gene: 20. Germline CDR1 SGDLS, CDR2 YYNGEE. This CDR3 comprises 18 residues. The CDR3 is CASSVGLAGTKTRGRQYF. Here the CDR3 DNA reads TGTGCCAGCAGCGTAGGGCTAGCGGGTACAAAAACTCGGGGACGGCAGTATTTT.

A word on this clone: One junction end does not reproduce the germline sequence, and a read error may be involved. The J gene is TRBJ1-4, the V gene TRBV7-9; 12 positions agree with TRBD1. This CDR3 is built from 19 residues. Germline V gene data show CDR1 as SEHNR and CDR2 as FQNEAQ (reference sequence). The CDR3 reads CSSSPEVGQGAPTNEKLFF. The CDR3 nucleotides are TGTTCCAGCAGCCCAGAGGTGGGACAGGGGGCGCCGACTAATGAAAAACTGTTTTTT.

This chain links TRBV7-2 with TRBJ2-2, with 8 positions matching TRBD2. V lost 2 bases to trimming and J lost 0 bases; unmatched junction nucleotides: 2. Germline CDR1 reads SGHTA; CDR2 reads FQGNSA. CDR3 size: 16 residues. DNA for the CDR3: TGTGCCAGCAGCTTATTCGGGGGGGCGAACACCGGGGAGCTGTTTTTT. This translates into CASSLFGGANTGELFF.

The chain joins TRBV10-3 to TRBJ1-5; no firm D call. V was trimmed by 0 bases and J by 6 bases, leaving 6 bases between them. Germline V gene lookup returns CDR1 ENHRY and CDR2 SYGVKD. This CDR3 is 13 amino acids long. The CDR3, as DNA: TGTGCCATCAGTGAGTCACAGTCTCAGCCCCAGCATTTT. This gives the protein CAISESQSQPQHF.

The chain uses TRBV4-1 and TRBJ2-7, with 8 bases aligning to TRBD2. J gave up 2 bases and V 1 base, and 1 base lay outside the gene matches. The CDR3 loop spans 14 amino acids. Germline V CDR1 and CDR2: MGHRA, YSYEKL. The CDR3 protein is CASSQGGGTYEQYF. The CDR3 region has the DNA TGCGCCAGCAGCCAAGGCGGGGGGACCTACGAGCAGTACTTC.

The chain joins TRBV27 to TRBJ1-2, with D perhaps matching TRBD1 (5 bases). Trimming took off 4 bases at V and 3 bases at J, with 21 bases between the two ends. The germline gives CDR1 MNHEY, CDR2 SMNVEV (reference sequence). The CDR3 runs to 17 residues. For the CDR3, the DNA is TGTGCCAGCAGTTCTGGACGGCGGGGCCAGCTGTACTATGGCTACACCTTC. It yields the protein CASSSGRRGQLYYGYTF.

This clone occurred a few times. The rearrangement links TRBV5-4 to TRBJ2-5, with D uncertain. Gene TRBJ2-7 matches the end of the DNA better, so the J call may be wrong. The CDR3 sequence is 12 residues long. Germline values: CDR1 SGHNT, CDR2 YYREEE (reference sequence). The CDR3 here is CASSLGTYEQYF. The CDR3 coding sequence is TGTGCCAGCAGCTTGGGAACCTACGAGCAGTACTTC.

The J gene is TRBJ1-5, the V gene TRBV9, with TRBD1 identical over 7 bases. The CDR3 extends over 14 amino acids. The V and J ends lost 0 bases and 7 bases, in that order; junction bases with no gene match: 4. The V gene's germline CDR1 is SGDLS and CDR2 YYNGEE. The chain's CDR3 is CASSVGTGEQPQHF. The CDR3 DNA sequence: TGTGCCAGCAGCGTAGGAACAGGGGAACAGCCCCAGCATTTT.

V usage is TRBV7-2 and J usage is TRBJ1-3; the match to TRBD1 covers 7 bases. The V gene end was trimmed by 0 bases and the J gene end by 4 bases; junction bases not matched to a gene: 3. This CDR3 is 15 amino acids long. From germline, CDR1 is SGHTA and CDR2 FQGNSA. Here the CDR3 reads CASSLAGGAGNTIYF. The DNA for the CDR3 is TGTGCCAGCAGCTTAGCAGGGGGCGCGGGAAACACCATATATTTT.

The sample holds a few counts of this clone. The chain links TRBV2 to TRBJ1-1, with 9 bases aligning to TRBD1. J was trimmed by 3 bases and V by 11 bases; bases with no gene match: 13. Germline loops: CDR1 SNHLY, CDR2 FYNNEI. CDR3 size: 15 residues. The CDR3 DNA follows: TGTGCCGGCAAACAGGGGGCACAACGGTACACTGAAGCTTTCTTT. This gives the protein CAGKQGAQRYTEAFF. Looking up the rest from reference TRBV2 and TRBJ1-1 gives the full variable domain: EPEVTQTPSHQVTQMGQEVILRCVPISNHLYFYWYRQILGQKVEFLVSFYNNEISEKSEIFDDQFSVERPDGSNFTLKIRSTKLEDSAMYFCAGKQGAQRYTEAFFGQGTRLTVV.

The chain has TRBV7-8 and TRBJ2-7; D gene unclear. The CDR3 spans 13 residues. Trimming took 3 bases from V and 5 from J, leaving 11 bases between them. The germline CDR1 and CDR2 sequences are SGHVS and FQNEAQ. The chain's CDR3 is CASSLNPGDEQYF. The CDR3 DNA reads TGTGCCAGCAGCTTGAACCCCGGAGACGAGCAGTACTTC. Full variable domain (missing parts from reference TRBV7-8 and TRBJ2-7): GAGVSQSPRYKVAKRGQDVALRCDPISGHVSLFWYQQALGQGPEFLTYFQNEAQLDKSGLPSDRFFAERPEGSVSTLKIQRTQQEDSAVYLCASSLNPGDEQYFGPGTRLTVT.

The rearrangement links TRBV5-6 to TRBJ2-5, with D perhaps matching TRBD2 (6 bases). Trimming shortened V by 4 bases and J by 5 bases, and 15 bases separated the two germline ends. The CDR3 has 14 amino acids. Looked up from germline, CDR1 is SGHDT and CDR2 is YYEEEE. CDR3 sequence: CASSPRGTWETQYF. The CDR3 DNA follows: TGTGCCAGCAGCCCGCGGGGTACTTGGGAGACCCAGTACTTC.

The gene calls are TRBV25-1 and TRBJ2-7, with 10 bases identical to TRBD2. The CDR3 has 14 residues. The V gene's germline CDR1 is MGHDK and CDR2 SYGVNS. V lost 4 bases to trimming and J lost 2 bases; unmatched junction nucleotides: 2. CDR3 in amino acids: CASSGAGGPYEQYF. The CDR3 coding sequence is TGTGCCAGCAGTGGAGCGGGGGGGCCCTACGAGCAGTACTTC.

This chain joins TRBV21-1 and TRBJ1-2; the table's D call TRBD1 went unverified against the DNA. TRBV21-1 is a known pseudogene. There are 16 residues in the CDR3. The CDR3 reads CASSKVGAGGYYGYTF. The CDR3 DNA reads TGTGCCAGCAGCAAAGTCGGGGCAGGGGGATACTATGGCTACACCTTC.

This rearrangement joins TRBV4-1 to TRBJ2-3; 10 nucleotides agree with TRBD2. CDR1 is MGHRA and CDR2 is YSYEKL in the germline V gene. Losses at the gene ends were 0 bases for V and 4 bases for J; bases not matched to a gene: 7. This CDR3 is built from 17 residues. The CDR3 bases are TGCGCCAGCAGCCAAGAGGCAGCGGGGGGGATGCCAGATACGCAGTATTTT. Translated, it gives CASSQEAAGGMPDTQYF.

The chain has TRBV20-1 and TRBJ2-5; D call uncertain. There are 11 residues in the CDR3. CDR1 is DFQATT and CDR2 is SNEGSKA in the germline V gene (reference sequence). Deletions cut 1 base from V and 5 bases from J, with 5 bases between. CDR3 in DNA: TGCAGTGCTAGAGTATTGGAGACCCAGTACTTC. It translates to CSARVLETQYF.

V gene TRBV5-8 combines with J gene TRBJ1-6; no clear D gene. V lost 4 bases and J lost 7, with 18 bases in between. The V gene's germline CDR1 is SGHTS and CDR2 YDEGEE. The CDR3 contains 16 residues. CDR3 DNA: TGTGCCAGCAGCCGGGTGTGGGGAGGAAGAAATTCACCCCTCCACTTT. This gives the protein CASSRVWGGRNSPLHF.

The V call is TRBV11-2, the J call TRBJ1-1, with D unresolved. Per germline, CDR1 SGHAT and CDR2 FQNNGV. V was pared by 4 bases and J by 0 bases, with 6 bases between. The CDR3 runs to 13 residues. The CDR3 region has the DNA TGTGCCAGCAGCTCCACGGTGAACACTGAAGCTTTCTTT. Translation gives CASSSTVNTEAFF.

In its sample, this clone was seen a few times. The chain couples TRBV6-5 to TRBJ1-2; 7 bases agree with TRBD1. In germline, CDR1 is MNHEY, CDR2 SVGAGI. V lost 6 bases to trimming and J lost 8 bases; unmatched junction nucleotides: 6. The CDR3 spans 12 residues. CDR3 amino acids: CASSRTGGGYTF. The CDR3 DNA is TGTGCCAGCAGCAGGACAGGCGGAGGCTACACCTTC.

The chain links TRBV6-5 to TRBJ2-3; D not certain. Germline lookup yields CDR1 MNHEY and CDR2 SVGAGI. This CDR3 spans 11 amino acids. The germline V and J ends were trimmed by 5 bases and 2 bases, with 2 bases remaining between them. CDR3 protein: CASSHTDTQYF. CDR3 in DNA: TGTGCCAGCAGTCACACAGATACGCAGTATTTT.